Listed below are T cell receptor beta chains from one sample, sequenced in a study of blood T cell repertoires in COVID-19. Libraries were prepared by immunoSEQ multiplex PCR; TCRdb keeps only in-frame clonotypes and omits some of them. The data contain roughly 150,000 clones, around 80% of them singletons. The sample was PBMCs or T cells enriched from blood (not recorded which). The receptor source for this set is a woman aged 45-65 years who had recovered from COVID-19. Each CDR3 is given with its conserved first and last residue. A D gene is named only where the DNA matches it firmly. Rows give clone size only sometimes, using once, few, many, or a class for an expanded clone.

D: TRBD2; J: TRBJ2-2; V: TRBV19; size: -; DNA: TGTGCCAGTAGGGCGGGGCTAGCGGGGAAATCGAACACCGGGGAGCTGTTTTTT; CDR3: CASRAGLAGKSNTGELFF
D: -; J: TRBJ1-2; V: TRBV3-1/TRBV3-2; size: -; DNA: TGTGCCAGCAGCCAAGGCGGGGGAGGAAGCTATGGCTACACCTTC; CDR3: CASSQGGGGSYGYTF
D: -; J: TRBJ1-5; V: TRBV6-1; size: few; DNA: TGTGCCAGCAGTGAGACAGTCGATCAGCCCCAGCATTTT; CDR3: CASSETVDQPQHF
D: -; J: TRBJ2-2; V: TRBV11-2; size: -; DNA: TGTGCCAGCAGCTCACAGTCGAACACCGGGGAGCTGTTTTTT; CDR3: CASSSQSNTGELFF
D: -; J: TRBJ2-5; V: TRBV3-1/TRBV3-2; size: -; DNA: TGTGCCAGCAGCCAAGTTTTGGGGGGGGGCAAAGAGACCCAGTACTTC; CDR3: CASSQVLGGGKETQYF
D: -; J: TRBJ2-1; V: TRBV5-1; size: -; DNA: TGCGCCAGCAGCTTGGCCATGCTAGCGACAAAGAGCTCCTACAATGAGCAGTTCTTC; CDR3: CASSLAMLATKSSYNEQFF
D: -; J: TRBJ1-1; V: TRBV5-5; size: -; DNA: TGTGCCAGCAGCACCTCGACAGGACTTTACACTGAAGCTTTCTTT; CDR3: CASSTSTGLYTEAFF
D: -; J: TRBJ2-2; V: TRBV5-1; size: -; DNA: TGCGCCAGCAGCTTGGCACAGGGAGTAAGCGGGGAGCTGTTTTTT; CDR3: CASSLAQGVSGELFF
D: -; J: TRBJ1-1; V: TRBV5-5; size: -; DNA: TGTGCCAGCAGCGGTGGGGGCGGATTGGGGAATGAAGCTTTCTTT; CDR3: CASSGGGGLGNEAFF
D: -; J: TRBJ1-6; V: TRBV7-8; size: -; DNA: TGTGCCAGCAGCTTAGCGTGGCAGGGGTTGGGTTCACCCCTCCACTTT; CDR3: CASSLAWQGLGSPLHF
D: TRBD1; J: TRBJ2-5; V: TRBV5-1; size: -; DNA: TGCGCCAGCTACCGGGACAGGGGGCAAGAGACCCAGTACTTC; CDR3: CASYRDRGQETQYF
D: -; J: TRBJ1-1; V: TRBV19; size: -; DNA: TGTGCCAGTAGTATTAGCGCAGCGAACACTGAAGCTTTCTTT; CDR3: CASSISAANTEAFF
D: -; J: TRBJ2-3; V: TRBV2; size: -; DNA: TGTGCCAGCAGTGGGAGGTCTGCCCGAGACCTCACAGATACGCAGTATTTT; CDR3: CASSGRSARDLTDTQYF
D: -; J: TRBJ2-7; V: TRBV28; size: few; DNA: TGTGCCAGCGATCGGGGGACCTACGAGCAGTACTTC; CDR3: CASDRGTYEQYF
D: -; J: TRBJ2-5; V: TRBV12-3/TRBV12-4; size: -; DNA: TGTGCCAGCAGTTTAGGCCCCGGAGAGACCCAGTACTTC; CDR3: CASSLGPGETQYF
D: TRBD1; J: TRBJ1-5; V: TRBV10-3; size: -; DNA: TGTGCCATCAGTGAAGGGACAGGGGGCAATCAGCCCCAGCATTTT; CDR3: CAISEGTGGNQPQHF